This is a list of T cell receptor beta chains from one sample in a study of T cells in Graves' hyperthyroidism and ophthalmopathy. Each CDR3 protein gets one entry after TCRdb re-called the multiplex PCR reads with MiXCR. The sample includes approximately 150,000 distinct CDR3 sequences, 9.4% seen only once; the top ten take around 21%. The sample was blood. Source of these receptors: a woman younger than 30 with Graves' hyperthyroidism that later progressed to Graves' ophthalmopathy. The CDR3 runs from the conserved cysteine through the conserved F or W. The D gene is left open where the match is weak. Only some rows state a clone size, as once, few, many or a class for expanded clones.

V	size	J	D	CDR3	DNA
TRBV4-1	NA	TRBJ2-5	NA	CASSHPVKEKGETQYF	TGCGCCAGCAGCCATCCGGTGAAGGAGAAGGGGGAGACCCAGTACTTC
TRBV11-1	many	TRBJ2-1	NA	CASSLGRPGHNEQFF	TGTGCCAGCAGCTTAGGACGGCCAGGACACAATGAGCAGTTCTTC
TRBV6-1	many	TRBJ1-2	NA	CASSEGDRGYTF	TGTGCCAGCAGTGAGGGGGACCGTGGCTACACCTTC
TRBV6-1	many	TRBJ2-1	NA	CASSVSPGLHEQFF	TGTGCCAGCAGTGTTTCTCCGGGTTTGCATGAGCAGTTCTTC
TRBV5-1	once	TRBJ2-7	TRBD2	CASGTGAYEQYF	TGTGCCAGCGGGACGGGAGCCTACGAGCAGTACTTC
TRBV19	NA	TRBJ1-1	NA	CASTPNGASEAFF	TGTGCCAGTACCCCTAACGGGGCGTCTGAAGCTTTCTTT
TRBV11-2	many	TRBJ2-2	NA	CASSLSLESGTNTGELFF	TGTGCCAGCAGCTTATCCCTTGAGTCGGGAACGAACACCGGGGAGCTGTTTTTT
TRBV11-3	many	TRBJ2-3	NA	CASSLGALSTDTQYF	TGTGCCAGCAGCCTGGGGGCGCTTAGCACAGATACGCAGTATTTT
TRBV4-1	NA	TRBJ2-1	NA	CASSQLVSGRFGYNEQFF	TGCGCCAGCAGCCAACTCGTTTCTGGGAGGTTTGGGTACAATGAGCAGTTCTTC
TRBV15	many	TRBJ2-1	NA	CATSRDRGYNEQFF	TGTGCCACCAGCAGAGATCGGGGATACAATGAGCAGTTCTTC
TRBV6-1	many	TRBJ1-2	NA	CASTGSGYGYTF	TGTGCCAGCACCGGATCCGGCTATGGCTACACCTTC
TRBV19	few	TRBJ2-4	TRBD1	CASSIDRTGIAKNIQYF	TGTGCCAGTAGTATTGATAGGACAGGAATAGCCAAAAACATTCAGTACTTC
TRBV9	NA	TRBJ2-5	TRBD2	CASSVATAGGPQETQYF	TGTGCCAGCAGCGTAGCTACGGCGGGGGGCCCCCAAGAGACCCAGTACTTC
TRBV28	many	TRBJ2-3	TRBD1	CASSAGSQGEVFTDTQYF	TGTGCCAGCAGCGCTGGGTCCCAGGGGGAAGTATTCACAGATACGCAGTATTTT
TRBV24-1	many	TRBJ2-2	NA	CATSEAVIANTGELFF	TGTGCCACCAGTGAGGCGGTGATCGCGAACACCGGGGAGCTGTTTTTT
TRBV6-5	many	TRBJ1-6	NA	CASSYSPVGPNSPLHF	TGTGCCAGCAGTTACTCCCCCGTAGGTCCCAATTCACCCCTCCACTTT
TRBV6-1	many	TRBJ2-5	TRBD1	CASRRDRGEETQYF	TGTGCCAGCAGACGGGACAGGGGGGAAGAGACCCAGTACTTC
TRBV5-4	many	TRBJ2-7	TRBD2	CASSSRTSRAYEQYF	TGTGCCAGCAGCTCGCGGACTAGCCGGGCCTACGAGCAGTACTTC
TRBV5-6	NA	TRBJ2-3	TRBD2	CASRDGDNSGRIDTQYF	TGTGCCAGCAGAGACGGGGATAATAGCGGGAGGATAGATACGCAGTATTTT
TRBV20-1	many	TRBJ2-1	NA	CSARLNNEQFF	TGCAGTGCTAGACTGAACAATGAGCAGTTCTTC
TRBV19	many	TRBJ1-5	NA	CASSISMRLNQPQHF	TGTGCCAGTAGTATTTCCATGCGGCTCAATCAGCCCCAGCATTTT
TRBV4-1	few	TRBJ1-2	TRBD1	CASRPWTGPEDGYTF	TGCGCCAGCAGACCCTGGACAGGGCCGGAGGATGGCTACACCTTC
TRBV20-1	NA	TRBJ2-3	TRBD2	CSARDRLAGEIDTQYF	TGCAGTGCTAGAGACCGACTAGCGGGAGAAATAGATACGCAGTATTTT
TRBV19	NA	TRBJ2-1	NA	CATGRANEQFF	TGTGCCACGGGCAGGGCCAATGAGCAGTTCTTC